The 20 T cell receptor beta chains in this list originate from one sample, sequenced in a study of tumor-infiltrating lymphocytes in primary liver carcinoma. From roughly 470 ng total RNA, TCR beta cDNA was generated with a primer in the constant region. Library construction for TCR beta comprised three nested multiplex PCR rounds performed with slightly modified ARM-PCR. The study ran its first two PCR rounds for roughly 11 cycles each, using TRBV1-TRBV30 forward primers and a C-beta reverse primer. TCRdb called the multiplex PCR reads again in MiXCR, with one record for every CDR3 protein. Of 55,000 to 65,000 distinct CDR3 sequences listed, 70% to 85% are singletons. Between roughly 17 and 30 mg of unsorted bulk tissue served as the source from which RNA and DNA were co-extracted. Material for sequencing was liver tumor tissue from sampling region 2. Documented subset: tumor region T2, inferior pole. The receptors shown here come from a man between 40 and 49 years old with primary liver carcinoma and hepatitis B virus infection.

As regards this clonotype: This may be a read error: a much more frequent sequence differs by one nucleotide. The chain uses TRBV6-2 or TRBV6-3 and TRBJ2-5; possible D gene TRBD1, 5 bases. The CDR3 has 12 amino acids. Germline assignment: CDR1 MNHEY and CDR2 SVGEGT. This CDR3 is CVSTGVQETQYF. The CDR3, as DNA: TGTGTCAGCACAGGTGTCCAAGAGACCCAGTACTTC.

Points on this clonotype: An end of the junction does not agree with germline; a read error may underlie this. The chain's CDR3 is CASSQGSDRDADAQYF. The CDR3 DNA reads as TGCGCCAGCAGCCAAGGATCGGATAGGGACGCAGATGCGCAGTATTTT. The chain has TRBV4-1 and TRBJ2-3; TRBD1 or TRBD2 may be the D gene (5 bases each). Germline CDR1 is MGHRA and CDR2 is YSYEKL. This CDR3 has 16 residues.

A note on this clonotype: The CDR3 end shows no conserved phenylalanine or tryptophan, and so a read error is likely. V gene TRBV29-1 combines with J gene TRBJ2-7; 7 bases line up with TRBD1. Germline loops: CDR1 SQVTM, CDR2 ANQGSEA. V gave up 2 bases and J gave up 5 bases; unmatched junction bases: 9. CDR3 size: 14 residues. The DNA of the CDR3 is TGCAGCGTTGAAAGGGCCAGGGGGAAACACGAGCAGTACTCC. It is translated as CSVERARGKHEQYS.

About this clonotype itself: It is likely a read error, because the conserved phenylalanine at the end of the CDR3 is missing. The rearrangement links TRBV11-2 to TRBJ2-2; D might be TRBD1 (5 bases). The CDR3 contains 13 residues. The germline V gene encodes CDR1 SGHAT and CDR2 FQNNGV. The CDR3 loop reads CDSSLTDTGELFL. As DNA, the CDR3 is TGTGACAGCAGCTTGACGGACACAGGGGAGCTGTTTCTT.

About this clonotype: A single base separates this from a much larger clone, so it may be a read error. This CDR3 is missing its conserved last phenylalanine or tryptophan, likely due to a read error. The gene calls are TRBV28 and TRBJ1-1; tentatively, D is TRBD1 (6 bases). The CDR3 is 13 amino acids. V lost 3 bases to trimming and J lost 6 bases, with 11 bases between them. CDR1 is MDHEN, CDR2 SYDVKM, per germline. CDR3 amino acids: CASSLGDKSEAFY. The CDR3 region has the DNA TGTGCCAGCAGTTTGGGGGACAAATCTGAAGCTTTCTAT.

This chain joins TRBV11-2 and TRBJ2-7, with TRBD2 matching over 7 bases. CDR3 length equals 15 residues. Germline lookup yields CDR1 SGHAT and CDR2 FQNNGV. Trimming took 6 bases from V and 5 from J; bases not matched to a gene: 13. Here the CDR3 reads CASSLSFTGGDEQYF. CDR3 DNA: TGTGCCAGCAGTTTATCTTTCACGGGAGGAGACGAGCAGTACTTC.

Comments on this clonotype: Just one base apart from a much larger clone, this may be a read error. This chain's CDR3 is CASRPPGLAVYNEQFF. The CDR3 nucleotides read TGTGCCAGCCGTCCCCCCGGACTAGCAGTCTACAATGAGCAGTTCTTC. The genes are TRBV6-1 and TRBJ2-1; 8 bases align to TRBD2. Germline CDR1 is MNHNS and CDR2 is SASEGT. CDR3 size: 16 residues. Trimming cost V 8 bases and J 3 bases; bases outside gene matches: 12.

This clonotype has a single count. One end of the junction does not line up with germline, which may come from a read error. The CDR3 sequence: CASSLRQVLWADVLTF. The CDR3 nucleotides read TGTGCCAGCAGCTTACGACAGGTCCTCTGGGCCGACGTCCTGACTTTC. The gene calls are TRBV7-8 and TRBJ2-6; the D gene is possibly TRBD1 (6 bases). This CDR3 contains 16 residues. Looked up from germline, CDR1 is SGHVS and CDR2 is FQNEAQ.

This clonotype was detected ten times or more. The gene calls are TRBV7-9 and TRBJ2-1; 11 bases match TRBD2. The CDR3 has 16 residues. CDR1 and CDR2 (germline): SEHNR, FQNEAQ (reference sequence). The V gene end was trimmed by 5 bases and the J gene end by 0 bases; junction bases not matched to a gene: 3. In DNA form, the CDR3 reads TGTGCCAGCAGCGCGGGACTAGCGGACTCCTACAATGAGCAGTTCTTC. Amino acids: CASSAGLADSYNEQFF.

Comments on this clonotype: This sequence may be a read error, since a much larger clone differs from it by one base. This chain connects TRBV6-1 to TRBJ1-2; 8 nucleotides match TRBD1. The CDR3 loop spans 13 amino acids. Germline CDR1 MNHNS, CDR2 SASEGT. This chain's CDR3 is CAGREDREQGYTF. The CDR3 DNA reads TGTGCCGGCAGAGAGGACAGGGAGCAGGGCTACACCTTC.

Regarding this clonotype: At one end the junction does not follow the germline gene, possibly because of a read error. This CDR3 reads CVSSQVTGRTYKQYF. For the CDR3, the DNA is TGTGTCAGCAGCCAAGTGACAGGGAGAACCTACAAGCAGTACTTC. The V call is TRBV11-2, the J call TRBJ2-7, with TRBD1 identical over 7 bases. CDR1 is SGHAT, CDR2 FQNNGV, per germline. This CDR3 comprises 15 residues. Full variable domain (rest looked up from reference TRBV11-2 and TRBJ2-7): EAGVAQSPRYKIIEKRQSVAFWCNPISGHATLYWYQQILGQGPKLLIQFQNNGVVDDSQLPKDRFSAERLKGVDSTLKIQPAKLEDSAVYLCVSSQVTGRTYKQYFGPGTRLTVT.

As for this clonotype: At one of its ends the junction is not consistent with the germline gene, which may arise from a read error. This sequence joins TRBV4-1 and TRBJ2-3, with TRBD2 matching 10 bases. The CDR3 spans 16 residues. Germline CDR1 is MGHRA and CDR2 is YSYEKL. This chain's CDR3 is CASSPGASGRQDMQYF. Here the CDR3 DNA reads TGCGCCAGCAGCCCTGGAGCTAGCGGGAGACAAGATATGCAGTATTTT.

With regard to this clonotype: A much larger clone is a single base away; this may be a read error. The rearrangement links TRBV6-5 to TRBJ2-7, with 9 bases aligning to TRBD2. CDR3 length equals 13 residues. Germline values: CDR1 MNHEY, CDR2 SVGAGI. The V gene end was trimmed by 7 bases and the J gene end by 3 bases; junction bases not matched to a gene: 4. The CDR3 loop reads CASNRAGGYEQYF. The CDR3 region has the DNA TGTGCCAGCAACAGAGCGGGGGGCTACGAGCAGTACTTC.

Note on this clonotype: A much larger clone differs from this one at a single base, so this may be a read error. This chain's CDR3 is CTSSPVTGELEQYF. The CDR3 DNA reads TGTACCAGCAGCCCAGTGACAGGGGAACTCGAGCAGTACTTC. V gene TRBV28 combines with J gene TRBJ2-7, with TRBD1 identical over 8 bases. This CDR3 has 14 amino acids. The germline V gene has CDR1 MDHEN and CDR2 SYDVKM.

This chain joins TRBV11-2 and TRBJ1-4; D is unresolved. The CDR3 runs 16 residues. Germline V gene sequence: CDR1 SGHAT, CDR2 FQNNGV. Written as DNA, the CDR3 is TGTGACGGCATCAAGGCTCCAGGAGGAACAAATGAAAAACTGTTTTTT. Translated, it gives CDGIKAPGGTNEKLFF. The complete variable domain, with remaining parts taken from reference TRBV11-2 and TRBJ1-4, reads EAGVAQSPRYKIIEKRQSVAFWCNPISGHATLYWYQQILGQGPKLLIQFQNNGVVDDSQLPKDRFSAERLKGVDSTLKIQPAKLEDSAVYLCDGIKAPGGTNEKLFFGSGTQLSVL.

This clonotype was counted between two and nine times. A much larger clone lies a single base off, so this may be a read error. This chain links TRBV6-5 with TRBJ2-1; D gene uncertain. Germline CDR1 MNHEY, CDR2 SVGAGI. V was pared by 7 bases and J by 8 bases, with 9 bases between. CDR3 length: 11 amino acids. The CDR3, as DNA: TGTGCCAGCACCCAGCGAGATGAGCAGTTCTTC. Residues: CASTQRDEQFF.

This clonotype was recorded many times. The CDR3 nucleotides are TGTGCCAGCAGCTTAGGACAGAATCAGCCCCAGCATTTT. Protein sequence: CASSLGQNQPQHF. This chain links TRBV5-6 with TRBJ1-5, with a possible D match to TRBD1 (6 bases). Trimming took off 2 bases at V and 4 bases at J, with 7 bases between the two ends. The V gene's germline CDR1 is SGHDT and CDR2 YYEEEE. The CDR3 consists of 13 residues.

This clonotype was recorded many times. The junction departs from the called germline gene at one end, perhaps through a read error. In nucleotides, the CDR3 is TGTGCCAGCAGCTTAACGGGATCGGGAGAATACGAGCGGTACTTC. Its protein is CASSLTGSGEYERYF. This rearrangement joins TRBV11-1 to TRBJ2-7; D might be TRBD2 (6 bases). The CDR3 covers 15 residues. CDR1 is SGHAT, CDR2 FQDESV, per germline (reference sequence). The full variable domain, in which reference TRBV11-1 and TRBJ2-7 provide the parts outside the CDR3, is EAEVAQSPRYKITEKSQAVAFWCDPISGHATLYWYRQILGQGPELLVQFQDESVVDDSQLPKDRFSAERLKGVDSTLKIQPAELGDSAMYLCASSLTGSGEYERYFGPGTRLTVT.

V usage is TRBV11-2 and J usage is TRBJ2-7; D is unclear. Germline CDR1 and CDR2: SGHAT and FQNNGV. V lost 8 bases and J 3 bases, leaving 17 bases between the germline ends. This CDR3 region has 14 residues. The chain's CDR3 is CASGEAPDGYEQYF. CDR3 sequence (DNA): TGTGCCAGCGGGGAAGCCCCGGACGGCTACGAGCAGTACTTC.

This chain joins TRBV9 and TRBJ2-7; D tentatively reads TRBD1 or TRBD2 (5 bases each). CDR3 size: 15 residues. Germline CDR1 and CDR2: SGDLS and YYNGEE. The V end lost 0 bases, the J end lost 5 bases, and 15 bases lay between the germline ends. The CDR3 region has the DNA TGTGCCAGCAGCGTAGTGGGGACGGACGCCCACGAGCAGTACTTC. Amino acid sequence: CASSVVGTDAHEQYF.